The TCR beta chain under discussion was sequenced for a study of shared clonotypes between healthy human individuals. Clones were read by immunoSEQ multiplex PCR, and TCRdb kept only the in-frame ones, dropping some. The top ten clones hold 0.85% to 1.3% of a sample with about 2 million clones, about 95% of them seen once. It was CD45RO-negative cells, positively selected for CCR7, that made up naive CD8 cells, with terminally differentiated effector memory CD45RA+ cells excluded. The germline V and J ends were trimmed by 11 bases and 4 bases, with 17 bases remaining between them. This CDR3 region has 13 residues. CDR1 is SEHNR, CDR2 FQNEAQ, per germline (reference sequence).

This chain uses TRBV7-9 with TRBJ1-2; D may be TRBD1 (5 bases). The receptor comes from a man between 18 and 35 years old in good health. Sequencing was done on a sample of naive CD8+ T cells sorted from blood. CDR3 DNA: TGTGCCGCGACGAAAGGGGAAGGCTATGGCTACACCTTC. Translated, it gives CAATKGEGYGYTF.